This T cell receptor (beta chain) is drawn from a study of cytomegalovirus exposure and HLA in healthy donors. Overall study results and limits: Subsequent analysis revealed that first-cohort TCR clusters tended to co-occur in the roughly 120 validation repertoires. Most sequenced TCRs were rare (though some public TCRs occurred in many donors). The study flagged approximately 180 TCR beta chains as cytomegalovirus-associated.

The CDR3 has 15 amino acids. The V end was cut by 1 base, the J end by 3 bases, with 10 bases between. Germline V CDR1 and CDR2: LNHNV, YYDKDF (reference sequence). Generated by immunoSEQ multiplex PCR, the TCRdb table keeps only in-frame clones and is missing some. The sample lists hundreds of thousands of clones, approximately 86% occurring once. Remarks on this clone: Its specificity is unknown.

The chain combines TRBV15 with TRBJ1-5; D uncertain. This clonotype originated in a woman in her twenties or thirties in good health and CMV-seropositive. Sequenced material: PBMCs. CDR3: CATSRGWQSNQPQHF. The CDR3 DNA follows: TGTGCCACCAGCAGAGGGTGGCAGTCCAATCAGCCCCAGCATTTT.